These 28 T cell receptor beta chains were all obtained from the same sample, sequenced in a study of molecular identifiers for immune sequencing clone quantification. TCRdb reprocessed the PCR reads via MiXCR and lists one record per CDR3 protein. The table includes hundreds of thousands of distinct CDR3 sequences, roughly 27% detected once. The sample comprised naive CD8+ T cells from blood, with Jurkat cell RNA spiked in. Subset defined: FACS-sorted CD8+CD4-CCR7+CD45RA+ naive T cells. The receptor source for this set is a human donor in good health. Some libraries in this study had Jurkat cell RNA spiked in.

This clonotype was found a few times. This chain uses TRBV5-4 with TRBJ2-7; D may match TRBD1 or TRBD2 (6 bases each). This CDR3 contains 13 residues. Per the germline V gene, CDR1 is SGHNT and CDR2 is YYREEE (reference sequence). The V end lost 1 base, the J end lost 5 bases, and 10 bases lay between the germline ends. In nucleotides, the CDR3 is TGTGCCAGCAGCTTGAGGGGGGCCGACGAGCAGTACTTC. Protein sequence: CASSLRGADEQYF.

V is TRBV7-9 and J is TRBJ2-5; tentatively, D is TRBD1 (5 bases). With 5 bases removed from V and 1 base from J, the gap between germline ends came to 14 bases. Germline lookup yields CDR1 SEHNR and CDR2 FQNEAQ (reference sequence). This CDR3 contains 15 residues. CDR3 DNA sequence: TGTGCCAGCAGCCCGGAACCCAGGGCCCAAGAGACCCAGTACTTC. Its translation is CASSPEPRAQETQYF.

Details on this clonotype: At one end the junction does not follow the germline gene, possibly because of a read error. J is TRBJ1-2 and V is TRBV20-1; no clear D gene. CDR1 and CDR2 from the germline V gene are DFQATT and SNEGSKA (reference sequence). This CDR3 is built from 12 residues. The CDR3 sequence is CSTRVPGRGYTF. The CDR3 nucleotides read TGCAGTACTAGAGTCCCCGGGAGGGGCTACACCTTC.

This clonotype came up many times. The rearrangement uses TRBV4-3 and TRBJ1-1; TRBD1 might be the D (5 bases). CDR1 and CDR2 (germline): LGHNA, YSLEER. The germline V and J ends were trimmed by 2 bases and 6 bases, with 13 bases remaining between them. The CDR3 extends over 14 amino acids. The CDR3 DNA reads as TGCGCCAGCAGCCAAAATTCGCAGGGACCTGAAGCTTTCTTT. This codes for CASSQNSQGPEAFF.

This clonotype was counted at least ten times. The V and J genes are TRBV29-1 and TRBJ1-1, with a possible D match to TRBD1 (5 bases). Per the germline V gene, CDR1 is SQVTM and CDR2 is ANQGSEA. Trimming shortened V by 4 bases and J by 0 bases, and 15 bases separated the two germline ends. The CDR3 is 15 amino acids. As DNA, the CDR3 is TGCAGCGTTGCCCCCCTAACAGGAATGAACACTGAAGCTTTCTTT. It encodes CSVAPLTGMNTEAFF.

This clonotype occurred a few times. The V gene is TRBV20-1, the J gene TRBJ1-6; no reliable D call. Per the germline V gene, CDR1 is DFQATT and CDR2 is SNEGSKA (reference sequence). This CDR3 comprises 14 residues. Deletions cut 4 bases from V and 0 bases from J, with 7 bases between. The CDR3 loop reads CSAIESSYNSPLHF. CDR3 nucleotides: TGCAGTGCTATAGAAAGCTCCTATAATTCACCCCTCCACTTT.

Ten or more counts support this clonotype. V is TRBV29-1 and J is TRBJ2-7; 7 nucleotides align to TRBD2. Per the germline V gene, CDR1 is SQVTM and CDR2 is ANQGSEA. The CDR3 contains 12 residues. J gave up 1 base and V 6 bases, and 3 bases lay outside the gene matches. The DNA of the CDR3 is TGCAGCGTGATTAGCGGGTCCTACGAGCAGTACTTC. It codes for CSVISGSYEQYF.

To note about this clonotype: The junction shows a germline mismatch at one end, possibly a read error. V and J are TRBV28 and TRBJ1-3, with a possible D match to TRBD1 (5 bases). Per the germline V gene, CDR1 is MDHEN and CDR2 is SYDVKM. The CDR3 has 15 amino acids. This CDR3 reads CASRQRDGRGNTMYF. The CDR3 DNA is TGTGCCAGCAGACAAAGGGACGGTAGGGGAAACACCATGTATTTT.

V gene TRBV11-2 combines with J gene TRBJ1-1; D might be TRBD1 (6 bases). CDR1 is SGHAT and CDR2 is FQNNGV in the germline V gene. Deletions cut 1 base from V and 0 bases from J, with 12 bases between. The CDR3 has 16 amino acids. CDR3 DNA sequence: TGTGCCAGCAGCTTAGGTTTGGGGGCCATGAACACTGAAGCTTTCTTT. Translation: CASSLGLGAMNTEAFF.

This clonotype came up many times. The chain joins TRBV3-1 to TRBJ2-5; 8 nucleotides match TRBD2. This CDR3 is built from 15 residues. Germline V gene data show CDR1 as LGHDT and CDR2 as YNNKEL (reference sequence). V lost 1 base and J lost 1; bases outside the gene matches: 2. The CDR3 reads CASSQGSGAQETQYF. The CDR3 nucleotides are TGTGCCAGCAGCCAAGGTAGCGGGGCCCAAGAGACCCAGTACTTC.

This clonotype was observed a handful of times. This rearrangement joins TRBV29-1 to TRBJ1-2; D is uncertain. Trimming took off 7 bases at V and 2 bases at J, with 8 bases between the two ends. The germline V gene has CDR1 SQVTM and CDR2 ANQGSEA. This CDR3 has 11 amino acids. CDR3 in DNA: TGCAGCGGATCTTCAAACTATGGCTACACCTTC. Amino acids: CSGSSNYGYTF.

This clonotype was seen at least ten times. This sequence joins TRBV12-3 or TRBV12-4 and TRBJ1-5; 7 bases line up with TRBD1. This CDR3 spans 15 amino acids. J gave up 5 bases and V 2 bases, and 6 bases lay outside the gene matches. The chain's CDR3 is CASSLWGGGDQPQHF. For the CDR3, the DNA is TGTGCCAGCAGTTTATGGGGAGGGGGCGATCAGCCCCAGCATTTT.

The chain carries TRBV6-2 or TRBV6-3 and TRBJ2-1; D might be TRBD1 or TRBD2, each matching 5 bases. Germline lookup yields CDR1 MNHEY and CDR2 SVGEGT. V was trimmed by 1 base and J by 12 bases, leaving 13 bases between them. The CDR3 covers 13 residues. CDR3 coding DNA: TGTGCCAGCAGTTACTTCCTCCTTGGGGGGCAGTTCTTC. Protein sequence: CASSYFLLGGQFF.

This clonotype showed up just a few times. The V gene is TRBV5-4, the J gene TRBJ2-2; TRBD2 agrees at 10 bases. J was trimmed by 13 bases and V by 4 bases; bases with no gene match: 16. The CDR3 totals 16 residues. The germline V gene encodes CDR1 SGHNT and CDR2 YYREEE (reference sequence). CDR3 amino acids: CASSHIMGLARERLFF. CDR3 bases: TGTGCCAGCAGCCACATAATGGGACTAGCGCGAGAGAGGCTGTTTTTT.

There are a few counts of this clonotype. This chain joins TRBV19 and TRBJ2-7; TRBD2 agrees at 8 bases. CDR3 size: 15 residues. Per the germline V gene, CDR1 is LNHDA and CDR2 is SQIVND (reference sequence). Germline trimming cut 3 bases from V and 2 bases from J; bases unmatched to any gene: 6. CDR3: CASSMFGGGTYEQYF. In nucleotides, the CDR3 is TGTGCCAGTAGTATGTTCGGCGGGGGGACCTACGAGCAGTACTTC.

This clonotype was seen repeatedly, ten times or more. CDR3 sequence: CASSYLVIPNQETQYF. The CDR3 DNA reads TGTGCCAGCAGTTACTTGGTAATCCCCAACCAAGAGACCCAGTACTTC. The chain has TRBV6-6 and TRBJ2-5, with unresolved D. Germline values: CDR1 MNHNY, CDR2 SVGAGI (reference sequence). Trimming pared 1 base from V and 0 bases from J, leaving 12 bases between. The CDR3 runs to 16 residues.

The DNA for the CDR3 is TGTGCCAGCAGTCGACGACAGGCCACTACGTACGATGAGCAGTTCTTC. It specifies CASSRRQATTYDEQFF. This chain links TRBV2 with TRBJ2-1, with D perhaps matching TRBD1 (6 bases). From germline, CDR1 is SNHLY and CDR2 FYNNEI. The germline V and J ends were trimmed by 5 bases and 8 bases, with 22 bases remaining between them. The CDR3 is made up of 16 amino acids.

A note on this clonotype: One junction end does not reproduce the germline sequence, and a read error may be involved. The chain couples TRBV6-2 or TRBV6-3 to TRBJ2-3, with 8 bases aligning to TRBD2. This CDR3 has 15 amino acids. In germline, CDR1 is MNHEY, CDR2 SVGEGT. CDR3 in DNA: TGTGCCGGCAGTGCAACTAGCGGAAGCACAGATACGCAGTATTTT. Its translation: CAGSATSGSTDTQYF.

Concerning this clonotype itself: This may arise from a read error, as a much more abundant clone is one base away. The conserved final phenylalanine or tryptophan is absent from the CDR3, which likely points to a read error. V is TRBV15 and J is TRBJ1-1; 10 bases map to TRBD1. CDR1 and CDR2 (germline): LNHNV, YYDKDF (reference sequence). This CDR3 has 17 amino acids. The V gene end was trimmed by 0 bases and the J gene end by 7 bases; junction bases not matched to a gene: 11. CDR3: CATSRDRVTGGVFEAFI. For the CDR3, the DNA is TGTGCCACCAGCAGAGATCGGGTGACAGGGGGCGTTTTTGAAGCTTTCATT.

This chain's CDR3 is CASSAPQGLSNQPQHF. CDR3 bases: TGTGCCAGTAGTGCTCCCCAGGGTTTGAGCAATCAGCCCCAGCATTTT. J is TRBJ1-5 and V is TRBV19; D might be TRBD1 (5 bases). This CDR3 contains 16 residues. Germline CDR1 is LNHDA and CDR2 is SQIVND (reference sequence). V lost 5 bases to trimming and J lost 1 base, with 15 bases between them.

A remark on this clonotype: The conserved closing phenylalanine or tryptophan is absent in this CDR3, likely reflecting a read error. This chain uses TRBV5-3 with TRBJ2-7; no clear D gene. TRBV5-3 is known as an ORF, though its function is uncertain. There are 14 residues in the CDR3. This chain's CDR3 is CASSFAPGTYEQYS. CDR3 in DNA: TGTGCCAGCAGCTTTGCCCCGGGTACCTACGAGCAGTACTCC.

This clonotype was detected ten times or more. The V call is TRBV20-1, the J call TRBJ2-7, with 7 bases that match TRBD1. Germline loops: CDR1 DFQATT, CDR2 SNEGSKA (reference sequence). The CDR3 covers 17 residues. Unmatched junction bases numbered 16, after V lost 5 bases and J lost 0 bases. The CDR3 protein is CSASWDSEETYSYEQYF. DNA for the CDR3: TGCAGTGCTTCATGGGACAGCGAAGAAACTTACTCCTACGAGCAGTACTTC.

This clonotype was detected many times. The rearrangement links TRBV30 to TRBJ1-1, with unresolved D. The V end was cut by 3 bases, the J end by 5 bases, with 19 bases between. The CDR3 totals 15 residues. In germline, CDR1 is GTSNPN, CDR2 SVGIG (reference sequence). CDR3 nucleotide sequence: TGTGCCTGGAGCATACATGAGGGTTTCAATACTGAAGCTTTCTTT. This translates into CAWSIHEGFNTEAFF.

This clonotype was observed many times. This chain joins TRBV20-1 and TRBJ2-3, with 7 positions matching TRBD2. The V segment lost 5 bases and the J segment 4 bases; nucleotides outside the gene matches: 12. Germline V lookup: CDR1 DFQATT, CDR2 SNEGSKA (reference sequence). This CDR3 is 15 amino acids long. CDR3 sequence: CSAPVGEGGADTQYF. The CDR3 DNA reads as TGCAGTGCTCCAGTCGGGGAGGGTGGAGCAGATACGCAGTATTTT.

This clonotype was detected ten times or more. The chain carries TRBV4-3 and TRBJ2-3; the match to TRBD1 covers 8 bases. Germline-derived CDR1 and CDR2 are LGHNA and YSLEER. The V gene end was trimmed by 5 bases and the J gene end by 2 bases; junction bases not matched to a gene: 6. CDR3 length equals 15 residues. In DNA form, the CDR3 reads TGCGCCAGCAGCGGACAGGGCACGCACACAGATACGCAGTATTTT. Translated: CASSGQGTHTDTQYF.

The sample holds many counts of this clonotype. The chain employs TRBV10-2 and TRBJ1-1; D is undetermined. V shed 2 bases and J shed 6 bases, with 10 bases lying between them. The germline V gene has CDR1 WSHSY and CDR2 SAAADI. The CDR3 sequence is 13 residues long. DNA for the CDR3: TGCGCCAGCAGTGAGGTGGAACTTTCTGAAGCTTTCTTT. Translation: CASSEVELSEAFF.

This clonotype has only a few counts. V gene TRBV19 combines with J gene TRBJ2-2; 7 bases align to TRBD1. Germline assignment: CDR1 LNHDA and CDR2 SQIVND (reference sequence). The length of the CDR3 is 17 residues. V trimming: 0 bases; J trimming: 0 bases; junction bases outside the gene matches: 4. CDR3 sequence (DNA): TGTGCCAGTAGTATAGACAGGGGGATCGCGAACACCGGGGAGCTGTTTTTT. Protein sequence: CASSIDRGIANTGELFF.

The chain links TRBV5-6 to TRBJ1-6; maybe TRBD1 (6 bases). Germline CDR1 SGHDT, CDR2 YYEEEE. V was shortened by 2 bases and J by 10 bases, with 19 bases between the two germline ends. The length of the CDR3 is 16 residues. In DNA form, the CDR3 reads TGTGCCAGCAGCTTTGAGACAGGCCTTCAGACCTCACCCCTCCACTTT. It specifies CASSFETGLQTSPLHF.